The source of this T cell receptor beta chain is a study of neurological immune-mediated disorders. CDR1 and CDR2 (germline): SGHRS, YFSETQ. The length of the CDR3 is 13 residues. Every sequencing run generated in excess of 180 million TCR-beta sequences. These sequences covered 15-18 subjects. TCRdb independently ran MiXCR on the 5' RACE reads; one entry per CDR3 protein. This sample has about 59,000 distinct CDR3 sequences, with approximately 4% found just once. Remarks on this clonotype: A junction end diverges from the germline sequence, so it may reflect a read error.

This receptor was obtained from a woman aged 25 to 39 with multiple sclerosis. This sequence joins TRBV5-1 and TRBJ1-5, with a tentative D call TRBD1 (6 bases). The sample consisted of PBMCs. For the CDR3, the DNA is TGCGCCAGCAGCTGGGAGGGGGACCAGCCCCAGAATTTT. As protein: CASSWEGDQPQNF.